This passage covers 21 T cell receptor beta chains from one sample sequenced in a study of blood T cell repertoires in COVID-19 (dated by TCRdb to 2020 to 2022). Receptors were amplified or captured by the immunoSEQ multiplex PCR assay. TCRdb holds this immuneACCESS table with in-frame rearrangements only. Some clones are missing; in checked studies, unresolved V genes explain under half, and the rest has no known cause. This sample gives about 200,000 clones in total; roughly 84% of them show up just once. The top ten clones comprise approximately 5% of the sample. Sequenced input: peripheral blood. All receptors come from a woman aged 80 or older with acute or convalescent COVID-19.

The chain recombines TRBV5-6 with TRBJ1-5; D not certain. The CDR3 sequence is 13 residues long. V gave up 0 bases and J gave up 4 bases, with 5 bases separating them. From germline, CDR1 is SGHDT and CDR2 YYEEEE. The CDR3 loop is CASSLGENQPQHF. The CDR3 bases are TGTGCCAGCAGCTTGGGCGAAAATCAGCCCCAGCATTTT.

The chain combines TRBV18 with TRBJ2-5; 10 bases align to TRBD2. The germline V gene has CDR1 KGHSH and CDR2 LQKENI. CDR3 length equals 16 residues. The V segment lost 3 bases and the J segment 6 bases; nucleotides outside the gene matches: 10. CDR3 DNA sequence: TGTGCCAGCTCACCCCCTCTAGCGGGAGTTGTTAAGACCCAGTACTTC. Protein sequence: CASSPPLAGVVKTQYF.

This clone turned up a few times. This sequence joins TRBV6-4 and TRBJ2-6; 8 bases align to TRBD1. Germline assignment: CDR1 MRHNA and CDR2 SNTAGT. The CDR3 has 18 residues. Trimming removed 1 base from V and 1 base from J; junction bases left unmatched: 6. The CDR3 region has the DNA TGTGCCAGCAGTGACTGGGGCAGGGGGCAGTCTGGGGCCAACGTCCTGACTTTC. This translates into CASSDWGRGQSGANVLTF.

V and J are TRBV7-8 and TRBJ1-1, with TRBD1 identical over 9 bases. This CDR3 spans 15 amino acids. The junction had 8 bases not matched to a gene; V was cut back by 5 bases and J by 4 bases. Germline lookup yields CDR1 SGHVS and CDR2 FQNEAQ. This chain's CDR3 is CASSLYRDRATEAFF. In DNA, the CDR3 is TGTGCCAGCAGCCTATACCGGGACAGGGCCACTGAAGCTTTCTTT.

The J gene is TRBJ1-1, the V gene TRBV6-1; 8 nucleotides match TRBD1. The germline gives CDR1 MNHNS, CDR2 SASEGT. This CDR3 spans 14 amino acids. Germline trimming cut 1 base from V and 8 bases from J; bases unmatched to any gene: 6. The CDR3 bases are TGTGCCAGCAGTGAAGAAACGGGGGACAGGGAAGCTTTCTTT. It specifies CASSEETGDREAFF.

The rearrangement uses TRBV24-1 and TRBJ2-3, with a weak D call TRBD1 (6 bases). Trimming pared 8 bases from V and 2 bases from J, leaving 10 bases between. Germline lookup yields CDR1 KGHDR and CDR2 SFDVKD. The CDR3 is 13 amino acids. CDR3 sequence: CATMGTFTDTQYF. The DNA for the CDR3 is TGTGCCACCATGGGGACATTCACAGATACGCAGTATTTT.

The chain combines TRBV2 with TRBJ2-7; 13 bases match TRBD2. Germline lookup yields CDR1 SNHLY and CDR2 FYNNEI. The CDR3 covers 15 residues. The trim removed 7 bases at V and 3 bases at J, leaving 6 bases unmatched. The CDR3 DNA reads TGTGCCAGCACGGTAGGACTAGCGGGAGTCTACGAGCAGTACTTC. This sequence encodes CASTVGLAGVYEQYF.

The chain joins TRBV28 to TRBJ2-4, with 7 bases that match TRBD2. Germline-derived CDR1 and CDR2 are MDHEN and SYDVKM. This CDR3 contains 14 residues. V lost 2 bases and J lost 6; bases outside the gene matches: 4. CDR3 bases: TGTGCCAGCAGTTTAGTAGGGGAGGGAAACATTCAGTACTTC. As protein: CASSLVGEGNIQYF.

In its sample, this clone was seen a few times. The genes are TRBV5-1 and TRBJ2-2, with D maybe TRBD1 (5 bases). CDR3 size: 15 residues. Germline V lookup: CDR1 SGHRS, CDR2 YFSETQ. With 0 bases removed from V and 0 bases from J, the gap between germline ends came to 6 bases. The CDR3 region is CASSLDRTNTGELFF. DNA for the CDR3: TGCGCCAGCAGCTTGGACAGGACGAACACCGGGGAGCTGTTTTTT.

The chain is built from TRBV6-6 and TRBJ2-4, with 10 nucleotides matching TRBD2. CDR3 length equals 14 residues. The trim removed 8 bases at V and 6 bases at J, leaving 7 bases unmatched. CDR1 is MNHNY, CDR2 SVGAGI, per germline (reference sequence). CDR3 sequence reads: CASVSSGRGNIQYF. CDR3 DNA sequence: TGTGCCAGCGTCTCTAGCGGGAGAGGAAACATTCAGTACTTC.

The V call is TRBV6-6, the J call TRBJ1-2; TRBD1 matches 8 bases. The CDR3 has 15 residues. In germline, CDR1 is MNHNY, CDR2 SVGAGI (reference sequence). J was trimmed by 5 bases and V by 0 bases; bases with no gene match: 5. The CDR3 loop is CASSYSMGDRYGYTF. CDR3 sequence (DNA): TGTGCCAGCAGTTACTCTATGGGGGACAGGTATGGCTACACCTTC.

The genes are TRBV4-3 and TRBJ2-7; D gene ambiguous. Germline V gene data show CDR1 as LGHNA and CDR2 as YSLEER. V was cut by 4 bases and J by 4 bases, with 11 bases left in between. The CDR3 length is 13 residues. CDR3 region: CASSLRLFYEQYF. CDR3 in DNA: TGCGCCAGCAGCCTGCGACTGTTTTACGAGCAGTACTTC.

The chain has TRBV11-2 and TRBJ1-5; tentatively, D is TRBD1 (5 bases). This CDR3 is 17 amino acids long. The germline V gene has CDR1 SGHAT and CDR2 FQNNGV. Trimming stripped 0 bases from V and 0 bases from J, with 12 bases between. CDR3 protein: CASSLEARAHSNQPQHF. The CDR3 DNA sequence: TGTGCCAGCAGCTTAGAGGCCAGGGCCCATAGCAATCAGCCCCAGCATTTT. The complete variable domain, with remaining parts taken from reference TRBV11-2 and TRBJ1-5, reads EAGVAQSPRYKIIEKRQSVAFWCNPISGHATLYWYQQILGQGPKLLIQFQNNGVVDDSQLPKDRFSAERLKGVDSTLKIQPAKLEDSAVYLCASSLEARAHSNQPQHFGDGTRLSIL.

The chain links TRBV5-1 to TRBJ2-3; D possibly corresponds to TRBD1 (5 bases). The V end was cut by 0 bases, the J end by 4 bases, with 12 bases between. From germline, CDR1 is SGHRS and CDR2 YFSETQ. The CDR3 loop spans 15 amino acids. The CDR3 DNA is TGCGCCAGCAGCTTGGACCTACAGGACGCAGATACGCAGTATTTT. Amino acids: CASSLDLQDADTQYF.

Points on this clone: The junction departs from the called germline gene at one end, perhaps through a read error. The V call is TRBV27, the J call TRBJ2-2; 12 bases are a match to TRBD2. Germline V gene sequence: CDR1 MNHEY, CDR2 SMNVEV (reference sequence). This CDR3 spans 19 amino acids. In nucleotides, the CDR3 is TGTTCCAGCAGTTTATCGCCCAGACTAGCGGGAGCTTTCGGCGGGGAGCTGTTTTTT. This sequence encodes CSSSLSPRLAGAFGGELFF.

This chain connects TRBV4-3 to TRBJ2-1; TRBD2 agrees at 12 bases. This CDR3 is 21 amino acids long. V dropped 1 base and J dropped 0; count of bases not matched to a gene: 13. Looked up from germline, CDR1 is LGHNA and CDR2 is YSLEER. CDR3 bases: TGCGCCAGCAGCCAAGCCGGGACTAGCGGGCATATCAGGAGCTCCTACAATGAGCAGTTCTTC. Encoded protein: CASSQAGTSGHIRSSYNEQFF.

The rearrangement links TRBV4-3 to TRBJ2-1; 12 bases map to TRBD2. Losses at the gene ends were 4 bases for V and 2 bases for J; bases not matched to a gene: 3. This CDR3 comprises 16 residues. Germline V gene data show CDR1 as LGHNA and CDR2 as YSLEER. CDR3 protein: CASSLRTSGTYNEQFF. Here the CDR3 DNA reads TGCGCCAGCAGCCTCCGGACTAGCGGGACCTACAATGAGCAGTTCTTC.

This chain links TRBV4-1 with TRBJ2-3, with D perhaps matching TRBD2 (6 bases). There are 15 residues in the CDR3. Germline V gene lookup returns CDR1 MGHRA and CDR2 YSYEKL. V was cut by 4 bases and J by 3 bases, with 14 bases left in between. The CDR3 nucleotides are TGCGCCAGCAGCCCCGGCGGGGTTAGAACAGATACGCAGTATTTT. Protein: CASSPGGVRTDTQYF.

This clone showed up just once. The rearrangement links TRBV6-2 or TRBV6-3 to TRBJ1-3, with 10 positions matching TRBD1. The germline V gene encodes CDR1 MNHEY and CDR2 SVGEGT. The trim removed 0 bases at V and 4 bases at J, leaving 9 bases unmatched. The CDR3 is 18 amino acids. This CDR3 reads CASSYSTGGDRLGNTIYF. The CDR3 DNA follows: TGTGCCAGCAGTTACTCGACAGGGGGCGACCGACTCGGAAACACCATATATTTT.

The chain couples TRBV18 to TRBJ1-4, with D tentatively TRBD1 (5 bases). Germline V lookup: CDR1 KGHSH, CDR2 LQKENI. V was trimmed by 3 bases and J by 8 bases, leaving 19 bases between them. The CDR3 is made up of 16 amino acids. CDR3 region: CASSPLGGIQEEKLFF. CDR3 nucleotides: TGTGCCAGCTCACCTCTCGGGGGAATACAGGAAGAAAAACTGTTTTTT.

The chain uses TRBV7-2 and TRBJ2-7; possible D gene TRBD2, 6 bases. Looked up from germline, CDR1 is SGHTA and CDR2 is FQGNSA. V was cut by 1 base and J by 7 bases, with 11 bases left in between. CDR3 length: 13 residues. The CDR3 loop is CASSLVAGREQYF. The CDR3 DNA reads as TGTGCCAGCAGCTTAGTGGCAGGGAGGGAGCAGTACTTC.